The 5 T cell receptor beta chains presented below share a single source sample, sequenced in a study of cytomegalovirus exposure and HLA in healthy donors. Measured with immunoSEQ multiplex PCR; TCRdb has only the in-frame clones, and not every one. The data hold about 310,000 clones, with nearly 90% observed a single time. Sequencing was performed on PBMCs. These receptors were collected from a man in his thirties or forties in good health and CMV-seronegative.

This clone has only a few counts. CDR3 amino acids: CASSGQSYEQYF. The CDR3 DNA reads as TGTGCCAGCTCGGGACAGTCCTACGAGCAGTACTTC. This sequence joins TRBV7-9 and TRBJ2-7; TRBD1 matches 7 bases. CDR3 length equals 12 residues. Looked up from germline, CDR1 is SEHNR and CDR2 is FQNEAQ (reference sequence). V gave up 8 bases and J gave up 1 base; unmatched junction bases: 2. The full variable domain, completed using reference TRBV7-9 and TRBJ2-7, is DTGVSQNPRHKITKRGQNVTFRCDPISEHNRLYWYRQTLGQGPEFLTYFQNEAQLEKSRLLSDRFSAERPKGSFSTLEIQRTEQGDSAMYLCASSGQSYEQYFGPGTRLTVT.

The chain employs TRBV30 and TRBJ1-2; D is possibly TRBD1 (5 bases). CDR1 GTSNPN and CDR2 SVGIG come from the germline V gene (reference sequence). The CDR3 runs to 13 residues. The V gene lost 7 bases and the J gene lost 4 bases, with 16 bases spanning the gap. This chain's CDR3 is CAFYRQSPYGYTF. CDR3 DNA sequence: TGTGCCTTCTACAGACAGTCACCCTATGGCTACACCTTC.

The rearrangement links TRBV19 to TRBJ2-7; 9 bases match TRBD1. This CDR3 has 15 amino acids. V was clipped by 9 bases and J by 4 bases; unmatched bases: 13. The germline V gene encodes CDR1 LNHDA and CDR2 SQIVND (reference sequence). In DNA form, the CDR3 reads TGTGCCAGAATACCCCCGGGACAGGGATCGTACGAGCAGTACTTC. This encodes CARIPPGQGSYEQYF.

The CDR3 spells CATSRVEELGGEQYF. CDR3 bases: TGTGCCACCAGCAGAGTGGAGGAACTAGGCGGGGAGCAGTACTTC. The chain is built from TRBV15 and TRBJ2-7; TRBD2 might be the D (5 bases). Looked up from germline, CDR1 is LNHNV and CDR2 is YYDKDF (reference sequence). The ends were cut back, 1 base at V and 7 bases at J, with 17 bases in the middle. This CDR3 is 15 amino acids long.

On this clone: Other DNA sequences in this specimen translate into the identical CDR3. The CDR3 DNA sequence: TGCGCCAGCAGCCCGCGGACAGGCGGCTACGAGCAGTACTTC. Translated: CASSPRTGGYEQYF. The rearrangement links TRBV5-1 to TRBJ2-7; 7 bases match TRBD1. The V gene's germline CDR1 is SGHRS and CDR2 YFSETQ. The CDR3 runs 14 residues. V shed 4 bases and J 3 bases; nucleotides not matched to a gene: 7.